This T cell receptor beta chain was documented in a study of blood T cell repertoires in COVID-19. Study overall: Samples of COVID-19 (acute and convalescent) were obtained from the United States, Italy and Spain. PBMCs, B-cell-depleted T cells, or T cells provided the cDNA or gDNA that made up the material.

The CDR3 extends over 14 amino acids. V lost 5 bases to trimming and J lost 2 bases; unmatched junction nucleotides: 6. The germline V gene encodes CDR1 SGHRS and CDR2 YFSETQ. Original processing methods: Amplifying reference gene primers gave estimates of nucleated cell counts. Using immunoSEQ multiplex PCR, the repertoire was profiled, and TCRdb retains in-frame clones only, with some absent. Clonal size and the V and J genes are those of that table, whereas D and trimming came from the DNA. This table has around 160,000 clones, 80% to 85% appearing once. V usage is TRBV5-1 and J usage is TRBJ1-2; 7 nucleotides line up with TRBD1. The source material was peripheral blood. This receptor was taken from a human donor in a cohort sampled during active COVID-19. The chain's CDR3 is CASSASQGNYGYTF. The CDR3 bases are TGCGCCAGCAGTGCATCACAGGGGAACTATGGCTACACCTTC.